This record covers a single T cell receptor (beta chain). Its specificity is unknown. This specimen belongs to a study of siplizumab effects on memory and regulatory T cells. Every sample had 95,000 to 100,000 of its TCR templates assayed. The data were produced by immunoSEQ multiplex PCR, yet TCRdb's version contains in-frame clones alone and is incomplete. The data show 85,000 to 130,000 clones, over 90% seen once. General study results and limits: Memory cells that were CD4+ and unstimulated gave rise to alloreactive sequences, which siplizumab significantly reduced. Naive T cells looked more diverse than memory cells, and they looked like major contributors to the alloresponse.

V lost 9 bases to trimming and J lost 4 bases, with 22 bases between them. Germline CDR1 LNHDA, CDR2 SQIVND (reference sequence). CDR3 length: 16 residues. Material for sequencing was Tregs sorted from blood. The TCR sequence derives from a human donor in good health. The chain uses TRBV19 and TRBJ1-5; D may be TRBD1 (6 bases). The DNA of the CDR3 is TGTGCCAGACTGATACCTTGGACAGACCCTAATCAGCCCCAGCATTTT. Its translation: CARLIPWTDPNQPQHF.